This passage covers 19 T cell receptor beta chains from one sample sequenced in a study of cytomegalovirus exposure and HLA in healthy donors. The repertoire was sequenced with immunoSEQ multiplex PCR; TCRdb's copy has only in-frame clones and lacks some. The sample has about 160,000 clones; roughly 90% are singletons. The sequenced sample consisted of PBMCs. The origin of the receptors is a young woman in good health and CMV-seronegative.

The CDR3 coding sequence is TGCGCCAGCAGCCAAGTAAATGGCCGGGGGGGGCTACCGACCTACGAGCAGTACTTC. This codes for CASSQVNGRGGLPTYEQYF. J is TRBJ2-7 and V is TRBV4-1; 8 bases are a match to TRBD2. Unmatched junction bases numbered 16, after V lost 1 base and J lost 2 bases. Germline V gives CDR1 MGHRA, CDR2 YSYEKL. This CDR3 has 19 residues.

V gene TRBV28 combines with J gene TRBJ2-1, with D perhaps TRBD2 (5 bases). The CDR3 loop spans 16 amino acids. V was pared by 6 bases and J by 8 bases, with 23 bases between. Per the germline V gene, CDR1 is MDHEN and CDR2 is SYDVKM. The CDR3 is CASSLRTLTRLYEQFF. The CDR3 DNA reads TGTGCCAGCAGCCTACGGACTCTAACCCGACTTTATGAGCAGTTCTTC.

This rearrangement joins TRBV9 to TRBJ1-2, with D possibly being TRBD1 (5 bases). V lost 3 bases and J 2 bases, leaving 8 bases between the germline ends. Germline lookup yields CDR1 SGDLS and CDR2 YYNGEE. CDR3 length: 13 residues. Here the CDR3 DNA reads TGTGCCAGCAGCGACGACAGAAACTATGGCTACACCTTC. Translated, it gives CASSDDRNYGYTF. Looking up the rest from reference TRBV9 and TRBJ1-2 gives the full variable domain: DSGVTQTPKHLITATGQRVTLRCSPRSGDLSVYWYQQSLDQGLQFLIQYYNGEERAKGNILERFSAQQFPDLHSELNLSSLELGDSALYFCASSDDRNYGYTFGSGTRLTVV.

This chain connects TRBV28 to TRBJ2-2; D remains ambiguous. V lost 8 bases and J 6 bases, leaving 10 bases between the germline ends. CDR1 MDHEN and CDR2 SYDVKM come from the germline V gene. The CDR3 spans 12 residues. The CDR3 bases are TGTGCCAGCGGATATGGGGCCGGGGAGCTGTTTTTT. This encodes CASGYGAGELFF. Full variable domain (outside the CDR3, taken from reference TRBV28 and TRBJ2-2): DVKVTQSSRYLVKRTGEKVFLECVQDMDHENMFWYRQDPGLGLRLIYFSYDVKMKEKGDIPEGYSVSREKKERFSLILESASTNQTSMYLCASGYGAGELFFGEGSRLTVL.

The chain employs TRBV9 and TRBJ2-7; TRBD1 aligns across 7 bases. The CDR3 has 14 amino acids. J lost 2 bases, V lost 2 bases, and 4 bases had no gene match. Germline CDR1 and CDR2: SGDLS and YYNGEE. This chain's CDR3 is CASSVTGTAYEQYF. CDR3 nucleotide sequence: TGTGCCAGCAGCGTGACGGGGACAGCCTACGAGCAGTACTTC.

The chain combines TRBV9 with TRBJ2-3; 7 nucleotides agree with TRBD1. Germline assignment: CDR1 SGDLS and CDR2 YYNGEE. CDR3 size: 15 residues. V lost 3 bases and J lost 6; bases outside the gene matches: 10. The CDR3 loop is CASSAYGQASDTQYF. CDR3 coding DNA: TGTGCCAGCAGCGCCTATGGACAGGCTAGCGATACGCAGTATTTT. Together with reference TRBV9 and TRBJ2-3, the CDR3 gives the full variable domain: DSGVTQTPKHLITATGQRVTLRCSPRSGDLSVYWYQQSLDQGLQFLIQYYNGEERAKGNILERFSAQQFPDLHSELNLSSLELGDSALYFCASSAYGQASDTQYFGPGTRLTVL.

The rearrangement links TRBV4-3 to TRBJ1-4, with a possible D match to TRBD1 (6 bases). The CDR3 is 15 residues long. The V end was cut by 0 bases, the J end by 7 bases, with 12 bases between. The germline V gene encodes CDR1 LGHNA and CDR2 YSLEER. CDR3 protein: CASSQDWGGFEKLFF. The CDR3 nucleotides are TGCGCCAGCAGCCAAGATTGGGGGGGCTTTGAAAAACTGTTTTTT.

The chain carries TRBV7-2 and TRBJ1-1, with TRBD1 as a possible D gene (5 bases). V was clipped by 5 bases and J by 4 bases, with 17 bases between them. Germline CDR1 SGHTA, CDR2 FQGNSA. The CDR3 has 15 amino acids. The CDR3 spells CASSIQTGGGTEAFF. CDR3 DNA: TGTGCCAGCAGCATACAAACCGGGGGTGGCACTGAAGCTTTCTTT. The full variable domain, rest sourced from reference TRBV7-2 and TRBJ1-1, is GAGVSQSPSNKVTEKGKDVELRCDPISGHTALYWYRQSLGQGLEFLIYFQGNSAPDKSGLPSDRFSAERTGGSVSTLTIQRTQQEDSAVYLCASSIQTGGGTEAFFGQGTRLTVV.

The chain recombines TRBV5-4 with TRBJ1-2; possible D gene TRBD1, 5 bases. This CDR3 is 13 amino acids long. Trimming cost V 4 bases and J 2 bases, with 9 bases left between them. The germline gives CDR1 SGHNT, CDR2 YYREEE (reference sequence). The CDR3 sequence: CASSPDTNYGYTF. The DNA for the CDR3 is TGTGCCAGCAGCCCGGACACAAACTATGGCTACACCTTC. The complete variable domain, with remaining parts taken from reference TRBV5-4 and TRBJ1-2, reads ETGVTQSPTHLIKTRGQQVTLRCSSQSGHNTVSWYQQALGQGPQFIFQYYREEENGRGNFPPRFSGLQFPNYSSELNVNALELDDSALYLCASSPDTNYGYTFGSGTRLTVV.

The CDR3 here is CASSAQGGTEAFF. CDR3 nucleotide sequence: TGTGCCAGCAGCGCACAGGGGGGCACTGAAGCTTTCTTT. The chain is built from TRBV7-3 and TRBJ1-1; 8 nucleotides agree with TRBD1. Per the germline V gene, CDR1 is SGHTA and CDR2 is FQGTGA. J was trimmed by 4 bases and V by 5 bases; bases with no gene match: 3. The CDR3 runs to 13 residues.

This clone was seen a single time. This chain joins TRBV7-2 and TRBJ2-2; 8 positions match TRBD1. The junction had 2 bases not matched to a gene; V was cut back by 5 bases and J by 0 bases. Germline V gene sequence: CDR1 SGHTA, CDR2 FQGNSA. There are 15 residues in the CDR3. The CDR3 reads CASSRQGPNTGELFF. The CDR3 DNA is TGTGCCAGCAGCCGACAGGGGCCGAACACCGGGGAGCTGTTTTTT.

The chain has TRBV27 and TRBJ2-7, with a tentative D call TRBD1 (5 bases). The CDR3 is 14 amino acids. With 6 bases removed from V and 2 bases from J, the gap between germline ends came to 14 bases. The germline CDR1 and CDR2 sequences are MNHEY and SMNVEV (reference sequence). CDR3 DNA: TGTGCCAGCAGCCCAACAGCAGGGACCTACGAGCAGTACTTC. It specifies CASSPTAGTYEQYF.

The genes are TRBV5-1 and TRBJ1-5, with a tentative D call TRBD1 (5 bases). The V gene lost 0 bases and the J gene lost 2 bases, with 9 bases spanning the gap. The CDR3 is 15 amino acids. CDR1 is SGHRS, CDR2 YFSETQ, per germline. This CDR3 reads CASSLEGLGNQPQHF. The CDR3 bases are TGCGCCAGCAGCTTGGAGGGGCTCGGCAATCAGCCCCAGCATTTT.

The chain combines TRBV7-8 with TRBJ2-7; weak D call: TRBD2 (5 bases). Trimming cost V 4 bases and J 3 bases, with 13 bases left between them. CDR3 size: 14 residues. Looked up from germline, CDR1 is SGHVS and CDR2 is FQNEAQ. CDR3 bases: TGTGCCAGCAGCTCGGGGTCGTCCTACTACGAGCAGTACTTC. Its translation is CASSSGSSYYEQYF.

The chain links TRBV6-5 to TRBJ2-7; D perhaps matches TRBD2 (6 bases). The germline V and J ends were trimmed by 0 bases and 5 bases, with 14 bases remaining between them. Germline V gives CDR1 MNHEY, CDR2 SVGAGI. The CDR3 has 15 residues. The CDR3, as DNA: TGTGCCAGCAGTTACTCGGCGGAGGGCCTAAACGAGCAGTACTTC. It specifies CASSYSAEGLNEQYF.

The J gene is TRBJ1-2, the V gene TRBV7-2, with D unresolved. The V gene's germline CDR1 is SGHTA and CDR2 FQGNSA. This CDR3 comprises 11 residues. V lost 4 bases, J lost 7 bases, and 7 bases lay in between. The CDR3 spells CASSSDVGYTF. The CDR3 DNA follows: TGTGCCAGCAGCTCCGATGTTGGCTACACCTTC.

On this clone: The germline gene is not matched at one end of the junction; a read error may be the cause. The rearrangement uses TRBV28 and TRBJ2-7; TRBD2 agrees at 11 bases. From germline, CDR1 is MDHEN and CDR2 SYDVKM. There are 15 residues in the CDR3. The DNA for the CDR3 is TGTGCCAGCAGTACTACTAGCGGGAGCTCCCACGAGCAGTACTTC. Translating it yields CASSTTSGSSHEQYF.

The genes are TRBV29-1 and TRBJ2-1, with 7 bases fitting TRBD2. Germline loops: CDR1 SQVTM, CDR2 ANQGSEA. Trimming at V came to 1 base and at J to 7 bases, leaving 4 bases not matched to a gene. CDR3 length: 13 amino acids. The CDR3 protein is CSVEGLAGNEQFF. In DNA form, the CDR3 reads TGCAGCGTTGAAGGACTAGCAGGTAATGAGCAGTTCTTC.

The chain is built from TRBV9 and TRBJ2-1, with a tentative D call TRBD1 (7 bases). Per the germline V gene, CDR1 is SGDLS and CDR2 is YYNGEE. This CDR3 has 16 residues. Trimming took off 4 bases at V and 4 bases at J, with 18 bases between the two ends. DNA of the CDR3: TGTGCCAGCAGCCCCCAGGGGGGAACATCTTACAATGAGCAGTTCTTC. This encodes CASSPQGGTSYNEQFF.